This entry concerns a single T cell receptor beta chain. This sample is drawn from a study of shared clonotypes between healthy human individuals. Bulk PBMC genomic DNA spanned ten immunoSEQ deep plates. The method was immunoSEQ multiplex PCR; TCRdb's version includes in-frame clones alone and lacks a portion of them. Of hundreds of thousands of clones detected, approximately 71% appear once; the ten largest clones hold more than 10%. V gave up 6 bases and J gave up 0 bases, with 15 bases separating them. The CDR3 runs 15 residues. Germline V gene data show CDR1 as SNHLY and CDR2 as FYNNEI. The J gene is TRBJ2-7, the V gene TRBV2; D might be TRBD1 (7 bases). The sequence was collected from a woman aged 40 to 49 in good health. Some clones in this sample may be carry-over from other donors' samples. Sequencing was performed on PBMCs. CDR3 sequence: CASRFRGASSYEQYF. The CDR3 nucleotides read TGTGCCAGCAGATTCAGGGGGGCAAGCTCCTACGAGCAGTACTTC. Looking up the rest from reference TRBV2 and TRBJ2-7 gives the full variable domain: EPEVTQTPSHQVTQMGQEVILRCVPISNHLYFYWYRQILGQKVEFLVSFYNNEISEKSEIFDDQFSVERPDGSNFTLKIRSTKLEDSAMYFCASRFRGASSYEQYFGPGTRLTVT.